This TCR beta chain was captured in a study of OX40 agonist ivuxolimab in advanced cancers. Study-wide points: Clonal expansion was among the lowest in partial responders at 0.1-3.0 mg/kg, especially CD8+. Both CD4+ and CD8+ T cell populations in blood had undergone clonal expansion by week 6 at 0.1 to 3.0 mg/kg. CD8+ T cells (on average) carried more expanded clones than CD4+ T cells.

Produced via immunoSEQ multiplex PCR; TCRdb's table is partial and in-frame only. The sample records some 65,000 clones, 89% being singletons. CDR3 length: 16 residues. V lost 1 base to trimming and J lost 4 bases; unmatched junction nucleotides: 9. CDR1 is SGHRS, CDR2 YFSETQ, per germline. Remarks on this clone: Its antigen is unidentified.

This TCR came from an adult with an advanced solid tumor such as melanoma, head and neck, liver or kidney cancer. This sample comprised CD4+ or CD8+ T cells sorted from blood, obtained in a trial of the OX40 agonist ivuxolimab. This chain uses TRBV5-1 with TRBJ2-3; 7 nucleotides line up with TRBD2. CDR3 nucleotides: TGCGCCAGCAGCTTGTACGGCGGGAGTGCCGCAGATACGCAGTATTTT. This encodes CASSLYGGSAADTQYF.